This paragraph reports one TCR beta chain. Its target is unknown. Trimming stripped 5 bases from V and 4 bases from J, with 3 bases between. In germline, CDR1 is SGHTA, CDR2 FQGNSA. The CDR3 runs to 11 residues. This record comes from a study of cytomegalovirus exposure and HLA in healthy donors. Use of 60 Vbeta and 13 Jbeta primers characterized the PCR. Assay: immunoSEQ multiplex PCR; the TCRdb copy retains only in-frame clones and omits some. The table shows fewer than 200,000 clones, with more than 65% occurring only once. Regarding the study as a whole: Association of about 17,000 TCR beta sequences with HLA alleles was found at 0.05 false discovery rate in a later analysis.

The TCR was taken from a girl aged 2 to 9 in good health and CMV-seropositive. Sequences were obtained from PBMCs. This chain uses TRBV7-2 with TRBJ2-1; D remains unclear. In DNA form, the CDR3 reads TGTGCCAGCAGCCATTACAATGAGCAGTTCTTC. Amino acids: CASSHYNEQFF.